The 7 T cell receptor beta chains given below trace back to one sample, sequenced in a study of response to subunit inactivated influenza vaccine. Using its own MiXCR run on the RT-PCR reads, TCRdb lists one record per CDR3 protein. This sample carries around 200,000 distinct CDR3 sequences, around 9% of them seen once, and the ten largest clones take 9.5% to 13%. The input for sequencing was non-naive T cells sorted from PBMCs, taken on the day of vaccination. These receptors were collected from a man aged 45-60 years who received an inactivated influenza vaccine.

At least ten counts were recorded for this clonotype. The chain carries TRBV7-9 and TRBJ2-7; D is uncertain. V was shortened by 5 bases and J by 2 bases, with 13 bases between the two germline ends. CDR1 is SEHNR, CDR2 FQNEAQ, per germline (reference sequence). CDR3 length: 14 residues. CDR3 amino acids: CASSPYGRPYEQYF. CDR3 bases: TGTGCCAGCAGCCCATATGGACGGCCCTACGAGCAGTACTTC.

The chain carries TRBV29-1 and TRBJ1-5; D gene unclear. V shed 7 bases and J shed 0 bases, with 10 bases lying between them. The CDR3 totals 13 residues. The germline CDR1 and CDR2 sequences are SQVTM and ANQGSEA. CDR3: CSAADYSNQPQHF. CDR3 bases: TGCAGCGCTGCCGATTATAGCAATCAGCCCCAGCATTTT.

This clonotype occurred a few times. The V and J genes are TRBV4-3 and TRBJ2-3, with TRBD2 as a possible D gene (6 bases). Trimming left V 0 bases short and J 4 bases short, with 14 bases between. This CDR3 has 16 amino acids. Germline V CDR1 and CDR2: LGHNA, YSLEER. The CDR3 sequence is CASSQDPGVSSDTQYF. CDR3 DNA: TGCGCCAGCAGCCAAGACCCGGGAGTGTCTTCAGATACGCAGTATTTT.

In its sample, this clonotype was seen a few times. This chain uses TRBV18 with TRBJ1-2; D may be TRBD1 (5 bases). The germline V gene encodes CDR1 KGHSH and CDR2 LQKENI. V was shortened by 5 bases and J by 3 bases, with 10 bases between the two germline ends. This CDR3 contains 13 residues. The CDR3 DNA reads TGTGCCAGCTCATTACAGGTGGACTATGGCTACACCTTC. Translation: CASSLQVDYGYTF.

CDR3 nucleotide sequence: TGTGCCAGCAGCCCCGACAGGACAGGGGCGGAAGGCTACACCTTC. Its translation: CASSPDRTGAEGYTF. The chain recombines TRBV7-9 with TRBJ1-2; TRBD1 agrees at 9 bases. Germline values: CDR1 SEHNR, CDR2 FQNEAQ (reference sequence). Trimming at V came to 5 bases and at J to 8 bases, leaving 12 bases not matched to a gene. The CDR3 extends over 15 amino acids.

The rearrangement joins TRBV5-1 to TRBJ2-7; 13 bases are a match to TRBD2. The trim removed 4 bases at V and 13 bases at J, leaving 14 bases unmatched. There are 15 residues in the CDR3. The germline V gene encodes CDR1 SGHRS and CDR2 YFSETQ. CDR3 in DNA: TGCGCCAGCAGCCCGGGACTAGCGGGACTCGACAGAGAATACTTC. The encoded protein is CASSPGLAGLDREYF.

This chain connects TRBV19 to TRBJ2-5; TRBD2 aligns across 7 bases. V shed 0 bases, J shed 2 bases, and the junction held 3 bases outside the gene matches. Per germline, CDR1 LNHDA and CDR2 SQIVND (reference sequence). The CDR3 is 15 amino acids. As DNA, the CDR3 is TGTGCCAGTAGTATAGATCGGACTAGACAAGAGACCCAGTACTTC. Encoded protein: CASSIDRTRQETQYF.